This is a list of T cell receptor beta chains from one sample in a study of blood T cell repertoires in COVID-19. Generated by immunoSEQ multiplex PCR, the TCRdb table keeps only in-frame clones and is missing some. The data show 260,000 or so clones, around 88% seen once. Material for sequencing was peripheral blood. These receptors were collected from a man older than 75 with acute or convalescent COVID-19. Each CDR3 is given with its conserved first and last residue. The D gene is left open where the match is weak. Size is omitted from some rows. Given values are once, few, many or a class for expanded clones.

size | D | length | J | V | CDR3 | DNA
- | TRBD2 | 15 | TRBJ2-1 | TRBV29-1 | CSVGTSGRVYNEQFF | TGCAGCGTTGGGACTAGCGGGAGGGTATACAATGAGCAGTTCTTC
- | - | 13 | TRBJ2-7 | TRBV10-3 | CAIRELNSYEQYF | TGTGCCATCAGAGAACTCAACTCCTACGAGCAGTACTTC
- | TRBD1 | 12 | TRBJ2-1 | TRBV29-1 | CSAGQGGNEQFF | TGCAGCGCAGGACAGGGGGGCAATGAGCAGTTCTTC
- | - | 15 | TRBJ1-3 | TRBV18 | CASSPGFHSGNTIYF | TGTGCCAGCTCACCAGGCTTCCACTCTGGAAACACCATATATTTT
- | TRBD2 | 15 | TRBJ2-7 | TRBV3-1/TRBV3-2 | CASSQVPSGGYEQYF | TGTGCCAGCAGCCAAGTGCCCAGCGGGGGCTACGAGCAGTACTTC
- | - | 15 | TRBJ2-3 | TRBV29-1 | CSARLVLISTDTQYF | TGCAGCGCCCGACTAGTCCTTATAAGCACAGATACGCAGTATTTT
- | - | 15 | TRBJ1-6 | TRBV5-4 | CASSPGLEQNSPLHF | TGTGCCAGCAGCCCCGGACTTGAGCAGAATTCACCCCTCCACTTT
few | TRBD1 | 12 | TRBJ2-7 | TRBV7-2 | CASSPTGDEQYF | TGTGCCAGCAGCCCGACAGGGGACGAGCAGTACTTC
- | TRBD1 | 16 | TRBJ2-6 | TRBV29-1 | CSVEGQGTAGANVLTF | TGCAGCGTTGAGGGACAGGGTACGGCTGGGGCCAACGTCCTGACTTTC
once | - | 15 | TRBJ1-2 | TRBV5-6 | CASSLSRGVNYGYTF | TGTGCCAGCAGCTTATCACGGGGAGTTAACTATGGCTACACCTTC
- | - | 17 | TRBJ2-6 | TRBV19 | CASILTGTTAGANVLTF | TGTGCCAGTATCTTGACAGGCACCACCGCTGGGGCCAACGTCCTGACTTTC
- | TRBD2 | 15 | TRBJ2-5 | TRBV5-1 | CASSLRTSGIETQYF | TGCGCCAGCAGCCTTCGGACTAGCGGGATAGAGACCCAGTACTTC
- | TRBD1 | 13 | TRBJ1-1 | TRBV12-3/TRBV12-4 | CASSRTGGGEAFF | TGTGCCAGCAGCAGGACAGGGGGCGGGGAGGCTTTCTTT
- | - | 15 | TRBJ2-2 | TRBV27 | CASSLRRAEGGELFF | TGTGCCAGCAGTTTACGGAGAGCTGAAGGCGGGGAGCTGTTTTTT
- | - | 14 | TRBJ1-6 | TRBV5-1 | CASSLSSGNSPLHF | TGCGCCAGCAGCTTGAGTTCAGGCAATTCACCCCTCCACTTT
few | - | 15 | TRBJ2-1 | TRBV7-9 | CASGDGRELHNEQFF | TGTGCCAGCGGCGACGGACGGGAGCTGCACAATGAGCAGTTCTTC
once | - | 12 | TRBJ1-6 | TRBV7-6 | CASSSFNSPLHF | TGTGCCAGCAGCTCCTTCAATTCACCCCTCCACTTT
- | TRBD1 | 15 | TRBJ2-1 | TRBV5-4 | CASSFGQGVYNEQFF | TGTGCCAGCAGCTTTGGGCAGGGGGTCTACAATGAGCAGTTCTTC
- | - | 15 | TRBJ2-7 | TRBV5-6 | CASSLEGAPSYEQYF | TGTGCCAGCAGCTTGGAAGGGGCCCCCTCCTACGAGCAGTACTTC
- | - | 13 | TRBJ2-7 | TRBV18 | CASSDSEAYEQYF | TGTGCCAGCTCAGACTCAGAAGCCTACGAGCAGTACTTC
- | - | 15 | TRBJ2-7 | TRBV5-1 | CASSLGGGQSYEQYF | TGCGCCAGCAGCTTGGGGGGGGGCCAGTCCTACGAGCAGTACTTC
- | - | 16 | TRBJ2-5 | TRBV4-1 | CASSQGDNRIQETQYF | TGCGCCAGCAGCCAAGGGGACAACAGGATCCAAGAGACCCAGTACTTC
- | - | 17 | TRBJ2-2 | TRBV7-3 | CASSLESAPGVTGELFF | TGTGCCAGCAGCTTAGAATCCGCGCCGGGAGTCACCGGGGAGCTGTTTTTT
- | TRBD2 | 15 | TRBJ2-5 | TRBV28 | CASSRRREGQETQYF | TGTGCCAGCAGCCGACGGCGGGAGGGCCAAGAGACCCAGTACTTC
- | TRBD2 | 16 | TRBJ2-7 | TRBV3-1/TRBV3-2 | CASSQAHGGGLSEQYF | TGTGCCAGCAGCCAAGCTCACGGGGGGGGCTTGTCCGAGCAGTACTTC
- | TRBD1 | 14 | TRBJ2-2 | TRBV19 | CASGGQGGTGELFF | TGTGCCAGTGGTGGACAGGGAGGTACCGGGGAGCTGTTTTTT
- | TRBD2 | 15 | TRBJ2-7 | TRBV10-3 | CAISEHGLESSEQYF | TGTGCCATCAGTGAGCATGGACTAGAATCGTCGGAGCAGTACTTC